This entry concerns a single T cell receptor beta chain. These data are taken from a study of T-cell reconstitution after alpha-beta-depleted transplantation in children. Library preparation (for TCRbeta) was performed with unique molecular identifiers. TCRdb re-called the PCR reads with MiXCR, one entry per CDR3 protein. The data contain about 200,000 distinct CDR3 sequences, roughly 14% of them seen just once; the ten biggest clones take up 13%. This CDR3 has 13 amino acids. V lost 5 bases and J lost 2, with 10 bases in between. Germline loops: CDR1 SGHTA, CDR2 FQGNSA. The rearrangement uses TRBV7-2 and TRBJ2-7, with D perhaps given as TRBD1 or TRBD2 (5 bases each). The input for sequencing was PBMCs from the stem cell graft donor, taken from the stem cell graft. This TCR was recovered from a human donor who donated a stem cell graft to a child with acute lymphoblastic leukemia. The CDR3 sequence: CASSVGPAYEQYF. In DNA form, the CDR3 reads TGTGCCAGCAGCGTGGGACCCGCCTACGAGCAGTACTTC.